This passage covers 11 T cell receptor beta chains from one sample sequenced in a study of neurological immune-mediated disorders. Each CDR3 protein is one row after TCRdb ran MiXCR on the 5' RACE reads. The table has some 20,000 distinct CDR3 sequences, roughly a quarter seen once. The sample taken for sequencing was PBMCs. Receptors originate from a man aged 45-60 years with HTLV-1-associated myelopathy (HAM/TSP).

In this sample, this clonotype turned up once. The genes are TRBV7-2 and TRBJ2-5, with 10 bases that match TRBD2. The CDR3 extends over 14 amino acids. V lost 3 bases, J lost 5 bases, and 3 bases stayed unmatched. Germline V lookup: CDR1 SGHTA, CDR2 FQGNSA. CDR3 in amino acids: CASSFQRGGETQYF. The CDR3 DNA reads TGTGCCAGCAGCTTCCAGCGGGGGGGTGAGACCCAGTACTTC.

The rearrangement links TRBV5-1 to TRBJ1-6; unclear D gene. CDR1 and CDR2 (germline): SGHRS, YFSETQ. With 4 bases removed from V and 7 bases from J, the gap between germline ends came to 12 bases. This CDR3 is built from 14 residues. The CDR3 DNA reads as TGCGCCAGCAGCCCGGGAGTGGGGAATTCACCCCTCCACTTT. It yields the protein CASSPGVGNSPLHF. The full variable domain, in which reference TRBV5-1 and TRBJ1-6 provide the parts outside the CDR3, is KAGVTQTPRYLIKTRGQQVTLSCSPISGHRSVSWYQQTPGQGLQFLFEYFSETQRNKGNFPGRFSGRQFSNSRSEMNVSTLELGDSALYLCASSPGVGNSPLHFGNGTRLTVT.

This chain connects TRBV30 to TRBJ2-1; D might be TRBD2 (5 bases). Trimming removed 3 bases from V and 9 bases from J, with 12 bases in between. The CDR3 has 12 residues. Germline lookup yields CDR1 GTSNPN and CDR2 SVGIG (reference sequence). The CDR3 nucleotides read TGTGCCTGGAGCTCCGCCGGGGTTGAGCAGTTCTTC. It specifies CAWSSAGVEQFF.

This clonotype is a singleton in its sample. The conserved final phenylalanine or tryptophan is absent from the CDR3, which likely points to a read error. The rearrangement links TRBV28 to TRBJ2-1, with no clear D. This CDR3 contains 14 residues. Germline CDR1 is MDHEN and CDR2 is SYDVKM. V lost 7 bases to trimming and J lost 5 bases, with 15 bases between them. The CDR3: CASISGQSNNEQFL. The CDR3 DNA is TGTGCCAGCATCTCCGGGCAGTCGAACAATGAGCAGTTCTTA.

This clonotype has a count of ten or more. V and J are TRBV10-3 and TRBJ2-1, with 10 nucleotides matching TRBD1. The germline gives CDR1 ENHRY, CDR2 SYGVKD. The CDR3 is 17 residues long. Trimming took 6 bases from V and 7 from J; bases not matched to a gene: 15. CDR3 residues: CAIRETGGKDFSNEQFF. The CDR3, as DNA: TGTGCCATCAGGGAGACAGGGGGCAAGGATTTTTCTAATGAGCAGTTCTTC.

The V and J genes are TRBV15 and TRBJ2-1, with TRBD1 as a possible D gene (6 bases). The CDR3 is 16 residues long. V was shortened by 0 bases and J by 0 bases, with 9 bases between the two germline ends. Germline CDR1 reads LNHNV; CDR2 reads YYDKDF (reference sequence). CDR3 coding DNA: TGTGCCACCAGCAGAGATAGGGGGAGCTCCTACAATGAGCAGTTCTTC. As protein: CATSRDRGSSYNEQFF.

A remark on this clonotype: An end of the junction differs from the germline gene, which may be a read error. The J gene is TRBJ2-5, the V gene TRBV28; no definite D call. Germline V gene lookup returns CDR1 MDHEN and CDR2 SYDVKM. The CDR3 is 12 amino acids. The CDR3 coding sequence is TGTGCCAGCAGTCGGGCCCAAGATACCCAGTACTTC. Translating it yields CASSRAQDTQYF.

Many counts were recorded for this clonotype. The chain combines TRBV5-8 with TRBJ1-4, with D uncertain. Germline V gene sequence: CDR1 SGHTS, CDR2 YDEGEE. Deletions cut 2 bases from V and 0 bases from J, with 11 bases between. The CDR3 consists of 16 residues. The CDR3, as DNA: TGTGCCAGCAGCTTAATTATGCAAACAACTAATGAAAAACTGTTTTTT. Protein product: CASSLIMQTTNEKLFF.

The rearrangement links TRBV20-1 to TRBJ1-5, with a weak D call TRBD1 (5 bases). The CDR3 loop spans 13 amino acids. Germline values: CDR1 DFQATT, CDR2 SNEGSKA (reference sequence). V lost 6 bases and J lost 7, with 16 bases in between. The CDR3 DNA reads as TGCAGTGCCACCCCCTCGAGGGACCAGCCCCAGCATTTT. Translated: CSATPSRDQPQHF.

This clonotype was seen more than once but under ten times. V and J are TRBV20-1 and TRBJ1-6; D remains ambiguous. CDR1 and CDR2 (germline): DFQATT, SNEGSKA (reference sequence). The CDR3 extends over 18 amino acids. V shed 3 bases and J shed 0 bases, with 18 bases lying between them. Here the CDR3 reads CSARATLQSGSYNSPLHF. The DNA of the CDR3 is TGCAGTGCTAGGGCGACCCTTCAATCCGGCTCCTATAATTCACCCCTCCACTTT.

The sample holds a few counts of this clonotype. CDR3 DNA sequence: TGCGCCAGCAGCTTGACTAGCGGGGGGCAAGAGACCCAGTACTTC. Its protein product is CASSLTSGGQETQYF. This sequence joins TRBV5-1 and TRBJ2-5; 12 nucleotides line up with TRBD2. The CDR3 has 15 residues. The germline CDR1 and CDR2 sequences are SGHRS and YFSETQ. V lost 1 base and J lost 2; bases outside the gene matches: 0.